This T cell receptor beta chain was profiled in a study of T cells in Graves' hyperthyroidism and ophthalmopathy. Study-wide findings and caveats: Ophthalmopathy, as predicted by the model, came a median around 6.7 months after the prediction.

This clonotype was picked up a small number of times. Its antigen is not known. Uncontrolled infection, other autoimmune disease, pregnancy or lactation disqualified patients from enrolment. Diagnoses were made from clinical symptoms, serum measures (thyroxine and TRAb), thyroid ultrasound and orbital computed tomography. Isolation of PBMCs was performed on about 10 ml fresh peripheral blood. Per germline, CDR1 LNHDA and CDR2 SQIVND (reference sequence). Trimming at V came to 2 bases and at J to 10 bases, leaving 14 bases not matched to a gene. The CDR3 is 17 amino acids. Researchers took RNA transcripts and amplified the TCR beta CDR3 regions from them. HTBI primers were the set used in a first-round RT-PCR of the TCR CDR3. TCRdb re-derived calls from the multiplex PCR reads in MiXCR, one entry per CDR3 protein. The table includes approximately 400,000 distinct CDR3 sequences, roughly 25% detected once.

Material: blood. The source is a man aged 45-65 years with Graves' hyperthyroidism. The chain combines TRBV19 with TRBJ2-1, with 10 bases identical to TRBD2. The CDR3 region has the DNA TGTGCCAGTAGTATAATACGACTAGCGGGCAACCCTGGGGAGCAGTTCTTC. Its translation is CASSIIRLAGNPGEQFF.